This TCR beta chain was recorded in a study of T cell responses to AZD1222 COVID-19 vaccine. Study-level points and caveats: Repertoires in all cases were sampled only once the peak T cell response had passed.

Clones were sequenced by immunoSEQ multiplex PCR, and TCRdb holds only the in-frame ones, with some missing. This table has fewer than 200,000 clones, roughly nine tenths appearing once. V lost 1 base and J lost 4, with 14 bases in between. Germline V gives CDR1 SGHRS, CDR2 YFSETQ. CDR3 length: 15 residues. To note about this clone: Its antigen is unidentified.

V is TRBV5-1 and J is TRBJ1-1, with D perhaps TRBD1 (6 bases). The sequenced sample was peripheral blood, obtained on day 0 of AZD1222 vaccination. This clonotype was obtained from an adult in good health. CDR3 in DNA: TGCGCCAGCAGCTTGAACGGACAGCCGCGCACTGAAGCTTTCTTT. The encoded protein is CASSLNGQPRTEAFF.